This T cell receptor (beta chain) is drawn from a study of CD8+ T cells in alopecia areata. As for the study in general: Dosing spanned 6 to 18 months on tofacitinib, then 6 months off drug. Study-level results: There were also resident alphabeta T cells of normal skin sequenced in scalp samples. Lesional scalp, notably in alopecia totalis/universalis, had clonality above that of normal scalp.

The CDR3 length is 13 residues. The V end was cut by 7 bases, the J end by 3 bases, with 11 bases between. Looked up from germline, CDR1 is SGDLS and CDR2 is YYNGEE. Isolated RNA was reverse transcribed into cDNA used as the sequencing template. The protocol was immunoSEQ multiplex PCR, while the TCRdb copy is restricted to in-frame clones and leaves out a portion. The sample comprises just over 150,000 clones, more than 45% of which are singletons, and roughly 21% rests with the top ten. In the case of this clone: Its antigen is not known.

The chain uses TRBV9 and TRBJ2-1; the D is unclear. This receptor was obtained from a human donor with alopecia areata. The specimen was CD8+ T cells sorted from blood, collected at week 0. DNA of the CDR3: TGTGCCAGCGGAGATGGAGACTACAATGAGCAGTTCTTC. Its translation: CASGDGDYNEQFF.